Sequencing of this T cell receptor (beta chain) was carried out in a study of T cells after yellow fever vaccination. The CDR3 is made up of 14 amino acids. Germline lookup yields CDR1 MGHDK and CDR2 SYGVNS. V lost 2 bases to trimming and J lost 1 base, with 8 bases between them. Using its own MiXCR run on the 5' RACE reads, TCRdb lists one record per CDR3 protein. Of hundreds of thousands of distinct CDR3 sequences listed, under 20% are singletons. This clonotype came up a few times. This clonotype was sampled from a man between 18 and 29 years old who received the YFV17D yellow fever vaccine. The sample in question was PBMCs, obtained before the yellow fever booster vaccination. The V gene is TRBV25-1, the J gene TRBJ2-5; maybe TRBD2 (5 bases). CDR3 sequence reads: CASSEGSGQETQYF. The DNA for the CDR3 is TGTGCCAGCAGTGAAGGGAGTGGCCAAGAGACCCAGTACTTC.